These T cell receptor beta chains were read from a single sample in a study of neurological immune-mediated disorders. TCRdb reprocessed the 5' RACE reads via MiXCR and lists one record per CDR3 protein. Of under 75,000 distinct CDR3 sequences listed, roughly 3.5% are singletons. The source material was PBMCs. The receptor source for this set is a woman aged 55-69 years with multiple sclerosis. Each CDR3 is given with its conserved first and last residue. Fields, in order: D gene, J gene, clone size, V gene, CDR3 DNA, CDR3 protein. D genes are given only for firm matches. Size is stated as once, few, many or a size class.

- | TRBJ1-4 | many | TRBV7-9 | TGTGCCAGCAGCCCCTGGGGGCAGGATGCAACTAATGAAAAACTGTTTTTT | CASSPWGQDATNEKLFF
- | TRBJ1-5 | many | TRBV20-1 | TGCAGTGCTAGAGATCGGGGGACCCTTGGGGGGCAGCCCCAGCATTTT | CSARDRGTLGGQPQHF
- | TRBJ2-5 | many | TRBV28 | TGTGCCAGCAGTTTATTCGGCAGAAGAGAGACCCAGTACTTC | CASSLFGRRETQYF
- | TRBJ2-3 | many | TRBV9 | TGTGCCAGCAGCGTATCGGGGGTGAGCACAGATACGCAGTATTTT | CASSVSGVSTDTQYF
TRBD2 | TRBJ2-1 | many | TRBV20-1 | TGCAGTGCTAATCTAGCGGGAGGGAATGAGCAGTTCTTC | CSANLAGGNEQFF
TRBD2 | TRBJ2-1 | many | TRBV20-1 | TGCAGTGCTAGGGTTAGCGGGGGACTAATGCAGTTCTTC | CSARVSGGLMQFF
- | TRBJ2-5 | few | TRBV7-6 | TGTGCCAGCAGCCCTGGGGGAGGGGGGCCCCAAGAGACCCAGTACTTC | CASSPGGGGPQETQYF
- | TRBJ2-1 | many | TRBV11-2 | TGTGCCAGCAGCTCAACCCGTCGGGACCGAAATACCAGGGGTGAGCAGTTCTTC | CASSSTRRDRNTRGEQFF
TRBD1 | TRBJ2-1 | many | TRBV5-1 | TGCGCCAGCAGTTCCGGGACAGGGGGAAGGGAGCAGTTCTTC | CASSSGTGGREQFF
TRBD2 | TRBJ2-7 | many | TRBV3-1 | TGTGCCAGCAGCCCCGGGAGGGTTCAGAACGAGCAGTACTTC | CASSPGRVQNEQYF